These 32 T cell receptor beta chains share one sample of origin, sequenced in a study of blood T cell repertoires in COVID-19. Produced via immunoSEQ multiplex PCR; TCRdb's table is partial and in-frame only. The profile shows about 120,000 clones, around 89% of them singletons. Sequencing used peripheral blood. The receptors derive from a human donor with acute or convalescent COVID-19. The donor label of this sample is uncertain.

V usage is TRBV7-9 and J usage is TRBJ1-1; the match to TRBD1 covers 7 bases. Germline-derived CDR1 and CDR2 are SEHNR and FQNEAQ (reference sequence). This CDR3 is built from 14 residues. Trimming took 7 bases from V and 3 from J; bases not matched to a gene: 8. CDR3 sequence (DNA): TGTGCCAGCATCGACAGGGTACATGACACTGAAGCTTTCTTT. Protein sequence: CASIDRVHDTEAFF.

This clone came up a few times. The chain joins TRBV21-1 to TRBJ1-5; TRBD1, as called in the table, went unchecked against the DNA. TRBV21-1 is noted as a pseudogene. The CDR3 runs 18 residues. CDR3 DNA sequence: TGTGCCAGCAGCAAAAAGAGAACAGGCCCTTATAGCAATCAGCCCCAGCATTTT. Its translation: CASSKKRTGPYSNQPQHF.

The genes are TRBV19 and TRBJ1-2; 9 positions match TRBD1. Germline loops: CDR1 LNHDA, CDR2 SQIVND (reference sequence). This CDR3 is built from 15 residues. V lost 7 bases, J lost 8 bases, and 14 bases stayed unmatched. Here the CDR3 reads CASKRRGQGNRGYTF. The CDR3 coding sequence is TGTGCCAGTAAGAGGCGGGGACAGGGTAATCGCGGCTACACCTTC.

The V call is TRBV12-3 or TRBV12-4, the J call TRBJ2-5; unclear D gene. This CDR3 comprises 12 residues. The ends were cut back, 4 bases at V and 2 bases at J, with 5 bases in the middle. CDR3 DNA sequence: TGTGCCAGCAGTTCGAGGCAAGAGACCCAGTACTTC. Protein sequence: CASSSRQETQYF.

The chain links TRBV27 to TRBJ2-2; D might be TRBD2 (6 bases). The ends were cut back, 6 bases at V and 7 bases at J, with 24 bases in the middle. The length of the CDR3 is 17 residues. Germline lookup yields CDR1 MNHEY and CDR2 SMNVEV (reference sequence). The CDR3 spells CASRSGWGSTGDGELFF. The CDR3 DNA reads TGTGCCAGCAGGTCTGGATGGGGCTCTACGGGGGACGGGGAGCTGTTTTTT.

The chain is built from TRBV28 and TRBJ1-2; D not resolved. Trimming removed 2 bases at V and 7 bases at J, with 14 bases between. CDR3 length: 14 amino acids. The germline CDR1 and CDR2 sequences are MDHEN and SYDVKM. CDR3 region: CASSLPRDYGGYTF. The CDR3 DNA is TGTGCCAGCAGTTTACCCAGAGACTATGGTGGCTACACCTTC.

The rearrangement links TRBV6-4 to TRBJ2-7; D may be TRBD1 (5 bases). The CDR3 contains 16 residues. Trimming removed 2 bases at V and 9 bases at J, with 23 bases between. The germline CDR1 and CDR2 sequences are MRHNA and SNTAGT. CDR3 sequence (DNA): TGTGCCAGCAGTGACGGACCGACAGCCCTAAGTTGTGGGCAGTACTTC. The encoded protein is CASSDGPTALSCGQYF.

This chain connects TRBV18 to TRBJ2-1; no clear D gene. CDR3 length: 13 residues. Germline CDR1 KGHSH, CDR2 LQKENI. Trimming shortened V by 6 bases and J by 4 bases, and 10 bases separated the two germline ends. CDR3 sequence: CASSPRTYNEQFF. CDR3 nucleotides: TGTGCCAGCTCGCCGAGAACTTACAATGAGCAGTTCTTC.

The rearrangement links TRBV2 to TRBJ1-5; possible D gene TRBD1, 6 bases. Trimming cost V 7 bases and J 4 bases, with 17 bases left between them. The CDR3 is 15 residues long. CDR1 and CDR2 from the germline V gene are SNHLY and FYNNEI. In nucleotides, the CDR3 is TGTGCCAGCAATTGGGGGCAGGGGTTGAATCAGCCCCAGCATTTT. Translated, it gives CASNWGQGLNQPQHF.

The CDR3, as DNA: TGTGCCAGCAGCCAAGGGACAGGGAGTGAAGCTTTCTTT. It is translated as CASSQGTGSEAFF. V is TRBV7-2 and J is TRBJ1-1; 9 bases align to TRBD1. CDR1 is SGHTA, CDR2 FQGNSA, per germline. V was pared by 5 bases and J by 7 bases, with 5 bases of the junction left unmatched. This CDR3 is built from 13 residues.

This chain links TRBV10-3 with TRBJ1-2, with a weak D call TRBD1 (6 bases). The CDR3 runs to 18 residues. Germline-derived CDR1 and CDR2 are ENHRY and SYGVKD. Trimming pared 4 bases from V and 5 bases from J, leaving 26 bases between. CDR3 sequence: CAISVEVTPRGTNYGYTF. The DNA of the CDR3 is TGTGCCATCAGTGTTGAGGTAACTCCGAGGGGGACGAATTATGGCTACACCTTC.

This clone was observed once. V gene TRBV3-1 (or the pseudogene TRBV3-2) combines with J gene TRBJ1-2, with D perhaps TRBD1 (5 bases). This CDR3 region has 16 residues. Germline values: CDR1 LGHDT, CDR2 YNNKEL (reference sequence). V shed 2 bases and J shed 4 bases, with 17 bases lying between them. The DNA for the CDR3 is TGTGCCAGCAGCCAAAACCTCCTACAGGCAAGCTATGGCTACACCTTC. This sequence encodes CASSQNLLQASYGYTF.

This clone was recorded only once. The chain employs TRBV7-3 and TRBJ2-3; D perhaps matches TRBD2 (6 bases). V lost 5 bases and J lost 8, with 17 bases in between. The CDR3 loop spans 14 amino acids. Germline CDR1 and CDR2: SGHTA and FQGTGA. The DNA of the CDR3 is TGTGCCAGCAGCACTACTGGCGGGACCGGTACGCAGTATTTT. This codes for CASSTTGGTGTQYF.

This clone was seen once. The genes are TRBV7-9 and TRBJ1-1; TRBD1 agrees at 10 bases. Trimming took 5 bases from V and 4 from J; bases not matched to a gene: 7. Germline CDR1 is SEHNR and CDR2 is FQNEAQ (reference sequence). The CDR3 loop spans 15 amino acids. Written as DNA, the CDR3 is TGTGCCAGCAGCGAGACAGGGGGCCAGGGCACTGAAGCTTTCTTT. Translated: CASSETGGQGTEAFF. Full variable domain (outside the CDR3, taken from reference TRBV7-9 and TRBJ1-1): DTGVSQNPRHKITKRGQNVTFRCDPISEHNRLYWYRQTLGQGPEFLTYFQNEAQLEKSRLLSDRFSAERPKGSFSTLEIQRTEQGDSAMYLCASSETGGQGTEAFFGQGTRLTVV.

The sample holds one count of this clone. V gene TRBV27 combines with J gene TRBJ1-2; D is ambiguous. Germline-derived CDR1 and CDR2 are MNHEY and SMNVEV (reference sequence). V lost 7 bases, J lost 5 bases, and 23 bases lay in between. The CDR3 has 16 amino acids. CDR3 sequence: CASTGQSGSSFYGYTF. The CDR3 DNA reads TGTGCCAGCACTGGGCAATCAGGATCGTCCTTTTATGGCTACACCTTC.

The chain links TRBV7-9 to TRBJ2-1; 9 bases are a match to TRBD2. V trimming: 5 bases; J trimming: 16 bases; junction bases outside the gene matches: 15. Looked up from germline, CDR1 is SEHNR and CDR2 is FQNEAQ (reference sequence). This CDR3 comprises 14 residues. CDR3 in DNA: TGTGCCAGCAGCCTCCTTAGCGGGACTAGCCAGAGTTTCTTC. It yields the protein CASSLLSGTSQSFF.

The chain is built from TRBV6-2 or TRBV6-3 and TRBJ2-6; 9 bases are a match to TRBD1. Unmatched junction bases numbered 4, after V lost 2 bases and J lost 2 bases. Germline V gene lookup returns CDR1 MNHEY and CDR2 SVGEGT. This CDR3 is 17 amino acids long. Here the CDR3 DNA reads TGTGCCAGCAGTTACGGACGGACAGGGGCTGGGGCCAACGTCCTGACTTTC. Amino acids: CASSYGRTGAGANVLTF.

This clone has a single count. V and J are TRBV6-1 and TRBJ2-3; TRBD2 might be the D (7 bases). Deletions cut 2 bases from V and 5 bases from J, with 17 bases between. CDR3 size: 16 residues. The germline CDR1 and CDR2 sequences are MNHNS and SASEGT. This CDR3 is CASSEPRHGGRDTQYF. CDR3 DNA sequence: TGTGCCAGCAGTGAACCAAGACACGGGGGGCGAGATACGCAGTATTTT.

As DNA, the CDR3 is TGTGCCAGCAGTTTACGGCAAACTAGCGGGACTCTAAGGGAGCAGTTCTTC. Protein product: CASSLRQTSGTLREQFF. The chain couples TRBV28 to TRBJ2-1; 10 bases align to TRBD2. Trimming took 2 bases from V and 10 from J; bases not matched to a gene: 14. Germline-derived CDR1 and CDR2 are MDHEN and SYDVKM. CDR3 length: 17 amino acids.

The rearrangement joins TRBV27 to TRBJ2-5, with TRBD2 matching 8 bases. The CDR3 consists of 12 residues. The junction had 0 bases not matched to a gene; V was cut back by 5 bases and J by 4 bases. In germline, CDR1 is MNHEY, CDR2 SMNVEV (reference sequence). The CDR3 sequence is CASSGTRETQYF. The CDR3 nucleotides read TGTGCCAGCAGTGGGACTAGAGAGACCCAGTACTTC.

The genes are TRBV28 and TRBJ1-2, with a possible D match to TRBD1 (5 bases). Germline CDR1 and CDR2: MDHEN and SYDVKM. Trimming stripped 3 bases from V and 7 bases from J, with 15 bases between. The CDR3 runs to 14 residues. CDR3 region: CASSFVRAAGGYTF. The CDR3 nucleotides read TGTGCCAGCAGTTTTGTCAGGGCTGCAGGTGGCTACACCTTC.

The rearrangement joins TRBV28 to TRBJ1-2; no definite D call. This CDR3 region has 11 residues. V gave up 8 bases and J gave up 4 bases, with 8 bases separating them. CDR1 is MDHEN and CDR2 is SYDVKM in the germline V gene. CDR3 residues: CASGLSYGYTF. CDR3 nucleotides: TGTGCCAGCGGGCTATCCTATGGCTACACCTTC.

This sequence joins TRBV28 and TRBJ2-5, with TRBD2 as a possible D gene (6 bases). V was shortened by 2 bases and J by 5 bases, with 21 bases between the two germline ends. The length of the CDR3 is 17 residues. Germline values: CDR1 MDHEN, CDR2 SYDVKM. The CDR3 region is CASSLISGRRELETQYF. DNA of the CDR3: TGTGCCAGCAGTTTAATTTCGGGCAGGAGGGAACTTGAGACCCAGTACTTC.

This clone was counted once. The CDR3 loop reads CASSRTGVNTEAFF. The CDR3 bases are TGTGCCAGTAGTAGGACAGGGGTGAACACTGAAGCTTTCTTT. V is TRBV19 and J is TRBJ1-1; TRBD1 matches at 9 bases. The germline V gene encodes CDR1 LNHDA and CDR2 SQIVND (reference sequence). V shed 4 bases and J 0 bases; nucleotides not matched to a gene: 0. The CDR3 is 14 residues long.

The chain links TRBV14 to TRBJ2-2; no firm D call. CDR1 and CDR2 (germline): SGHDN, FVKESK. Trimming cost V 1 base and J 2 bases, with 14 bases left between them. The CDR3 sequence is 17 residues long. The CDR3 nucleotides are TGTGCCAGCAGCCAAGTTTATCTACTACCCAACACCGGGGAGCTGTTTTTT. Translation gives CASSQVYLLPNTGELFF.

The chain has TRBV4-3 and TRBJ2-5; 11 nucleotides match TRBD1. This CDR3 contains 16 residues. Germline V gene lookup returns CDR1 LGHNA and CDR2 YSLEER. J lost 4 bases, V lost 1 base, and 5 bases had no gene match. CDR3 sequence: CASSQVQGTGGETQYF. DNA for the CDR3: TGCGCCAGCAGCCAAGTTCAAGGGACAGGGGGAGAGACCCAGTACTTC.

The V and J genes are TRBV7-9 and TRBJ2-1; 10 positions agree with TRBD1. CDR3 length: 15 residues. The V and J ends lost 4 bases and 5 bases, in that order; junction bases with no gene match: 5. The germline CDR1 and CDR2 sequences are SEHNR and FQNEAQ (reference sequence). This chain's CDR3 is CASSYPGQGNNEQFF. As DNA, the CDR3 is TGTGCCAGCAGCTATCCGGGACAGGGGAACAATGAGCAGTTCTTC.

The chain carries TRBV9 and TRBJ2-1; a possible D gene is TRBD2 (6 bases). Looked up from germline, CDR1 is SGDLS and CDR2 is YYNGEE. The CDR3 extends over 15 amino acids. Trimming shortened V by 4 bases and J by 9 bases, and 20 bases separated the two germline ends. The CDR3, as DNA: TGTGCCAGCAGCCCGGGGGAATCAACGCGTGGTGAGCAGTTCTTC. Its protein is CASSPGESTRGEQFF. Filled out from reference TRBV9 and TRBJ2-1, the complete variable domain reads DSGVTQTPKHLITATGQRVTLRCSPRSGDLSVYWYQQSLDQGLQFLIQYYNGEERAKGNILERFSAQQFPDLHSELNLSSLELGDSALYFCASSPGESTRGEQFFGPGTRLTVL.

This chain connects TRBV28 to TRBJ2-5, with 9 bases identical to TRBD1. V trimming: 7 bases; J trimming: 5 bases; junction bases outside the gene matches: 14. The CDR3 contains 16 residues. Germline-derived CDR1 and CDR2 are MDHEN and SYDVKM. The CDR3 region has the DNA TGTGCCAGCAACCCCGTGGGGTGGACAGGGGATGAGACCCAGTACTTC. Translating gives CASNPVGWTGDETQYF.

The chain joins TRBV7-8 to TRBJ1-3, with 9 positions matching TRBD1. The CDR3 runs 14 residues. The ends lost 4 bases at V and 12 bases at J; junction bases unmatched: 10. The germline V gene encodes CDR1 SGHVS and CDR2 FQNEAQ. This chain's CDR3 is CASSSGQGEFHIYF. Written as DNA, the CDR3 is TGTGCCAGCAGCTCGGGACAGGGTGAATTTCACATATATTTT.

V usage is TRBV28 and J usage is TRBJ1-4, with a possible D match to TRBD1 (5 bases). Germline values: CDR1 MDHEN, CDR2 SYDVKM. Trimming shortened V by 5 bases and J by 3 bases, and 13 bases separated the two germline ends. This CDR3 spans 15 amino acids. The CDR3 DNA is TGTGCCAGCAGTCAACCGACAGCCTCTAATGAAAAACTGTTTTTT. It encodes CASSQPTASNEKLFF. The full variable domain, completed using reference TRBV28 and TRBJ1-4, is DVKVTQSSRYLVKRTGEKVFLECVQDMDHENMFWYRQDPGLGLRLIYFSYDVKMKEKGDIPEGYSVSREKKERFSLILESASTNQTSMYLCASSQPTASNEKLFFGSGTQLSVL.

The chain is built from TRBV6-5 and TRBJ1-4, with 8 bases aligning to TRBD1. Germline V lookup: CDR1 MNHEY, CDR2 SVGAGI. V lost 2 bases and J lost 8; bases outside the gene matches: 7. This CDR3 has 15 amino acids. CDR3 nucleotide sequence: TGTGCCAGCAGTTACCAGGGACAGGTCGACGAAAAACTGTTTTTT. This codes for CASSYQGQVDEKLFF.